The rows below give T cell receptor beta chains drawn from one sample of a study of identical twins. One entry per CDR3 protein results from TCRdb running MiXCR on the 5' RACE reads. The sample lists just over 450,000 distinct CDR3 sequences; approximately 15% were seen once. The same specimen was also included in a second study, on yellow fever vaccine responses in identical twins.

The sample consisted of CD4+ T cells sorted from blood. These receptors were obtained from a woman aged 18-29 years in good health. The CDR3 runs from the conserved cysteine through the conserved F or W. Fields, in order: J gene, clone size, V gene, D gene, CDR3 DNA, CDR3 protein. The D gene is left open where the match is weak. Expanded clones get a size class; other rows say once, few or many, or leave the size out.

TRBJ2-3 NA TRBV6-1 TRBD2 TGTGCCAGCAGTCGGGGGGGCTGGGATACGCAGTATTTT CASSRGGWDTQYF
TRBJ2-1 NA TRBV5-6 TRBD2 TGTGCCAGCAGCACCCCTAGCGGGAGGAACACCAATGAGCAGTTCTTC CASSTPSGRNTNEQFF
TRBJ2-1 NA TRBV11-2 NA TGTGCCAGCAGCTTAGAACTGGGCTGGAGCTCCTACAATGAGCAGTTCTTC CASSLELGWSSYNEQFF
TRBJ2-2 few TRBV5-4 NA TGTGCCAGCAGCTTGGAGGGGGGAGCCCACACCGGGGAGCTGTTTTTT CASSLEGGAHTGELFF
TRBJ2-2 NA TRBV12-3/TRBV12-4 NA TGTGCCAGCAGTGTCGGCTGGACCGGGGAGCTGTTTTTT CASSVGWTGELFF
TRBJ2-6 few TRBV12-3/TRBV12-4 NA TGTGCCAGCAGTTTATTCGCTGGGGCCAACGTCCTGACTTTC CASSLFAGANVLTF
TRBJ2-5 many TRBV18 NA TGTGCCAGCAGCCCAGGGGAGACCCAGTACTTC CASSPGETQYF
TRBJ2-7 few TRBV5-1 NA TGCGCCAGCAGCTTGGCCCCGGGGGTCTCCTACGAGCAGTACTTC CASSLAPGVSYEQYF
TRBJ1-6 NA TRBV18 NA TGTGCCAGCTCACCATCAGTCCAGGGTAATTCACCCCTCCACTTT CASSPSVQGNSPLHF
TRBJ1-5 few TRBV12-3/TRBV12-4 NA TGTGCCAGCAGTTTAGAATTTCGGGGTTATAGCAATCAGCCCCAGCATTTT CASSLEFRGYSNQPQHF
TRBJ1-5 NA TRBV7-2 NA TGTGCCAGCAGCTTAGGGGGGCTAGATAGACAGCCCCAGCATTTT CASSLGGLDRQPQHF
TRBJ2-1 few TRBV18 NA TGTGCCAGCTCACCACTGGGGGTGAAACCTAACAATGAGCAGTTCTTC CASSPLGVKPNNEQFF
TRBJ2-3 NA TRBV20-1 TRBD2 TGCAGTGGGGGCGGGGGTGCGGGCGGCACAGATACGCAGTATTTT CSGGGGAGGTDTQYF
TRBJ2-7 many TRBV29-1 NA TGCAGCGTTGGAGTAGCGTACGAGCAGTACTTC CSVGVAYEQYF
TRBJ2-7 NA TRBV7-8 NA TGTGCCAGCAGCTTACGGGGTATCGGGTACGAGCAGTACTTC CASSLRGIGYEQYF
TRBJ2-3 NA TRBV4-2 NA TGTGCCAGCAGCCAGAGAAGAGGCCCTAACACAGATACGCAGTATTTT CASSQRRGPNTDTQYF
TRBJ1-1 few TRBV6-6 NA TGTGCCAGCAGTTCTCTTAGGGGGACTGAAGCTTTCTTT CASSSLRGTEAFF
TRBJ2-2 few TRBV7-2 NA TGTGCCAGCAGCCCCGACTTCACCGGGGAGCTGTTTTTT CASSPDFTGELFF
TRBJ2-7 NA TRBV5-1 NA TGCGCCAGCAGCACCGGGACCCCGATCAGCTACGAGCAGTACTTC CASSTGTPISYEQYF
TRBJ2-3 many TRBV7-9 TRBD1 TGTGCCAGCAGCTCACTGGGGACAGGGGTTATGACAGATACGCAGTATTTT CASSSLGTGVMTDTQYF
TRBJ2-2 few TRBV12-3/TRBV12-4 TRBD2 TGTGCCAGCTGCTTAGAACTAGCGGCGTTAATCACCGGGGAGCTGTTTTTT CASCLELAALITGELFF
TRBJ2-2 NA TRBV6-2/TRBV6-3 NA TGTGCCAGCAGTTACACGGGCCGGCTGTTTTTT CASSYTGRLFF
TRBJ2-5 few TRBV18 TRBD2 TGTGCCAGCTCATCCCTAGCGGGGTATAAAGAGACCCAGTACTTC CASSSLAGYKETQYF
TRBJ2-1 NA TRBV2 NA TGTGCCAGCATACGGTATCAGGAAAGACGTGAGCAGTTCTTC CASIRYQERREQFF
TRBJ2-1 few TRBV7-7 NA TGTGCTAGCAGCTCATCGCCCGTGATGGCTAATGAGCAGTTCTTC CASSSSPVMANEQFF
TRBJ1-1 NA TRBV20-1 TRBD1 TGCAGTGCTAGAGGGGGACAGGGGAACACTGAAGCTTTCTTT CSARGGQGNTEAFF
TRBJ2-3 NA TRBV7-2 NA TGTGCCAGCAGCTTAGTGAACGTGGCCAGGGATACGCAGTATTTT CASSLVNVARDTQYF
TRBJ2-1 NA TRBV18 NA TGTGCCAGCTCACCAGGGACTTCCTGGAGCGATGAGCAGTTCTTC CASSPGTSWSDEQFF
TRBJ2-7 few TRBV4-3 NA TGCGCCAGCAGCCACCGACACGGATCCTACGAGCAGTACTTC CASSHRHGSYEQYF
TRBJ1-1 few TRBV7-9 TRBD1 TGTGCCAGCAGCGCCCGGGACAGAACTGAAGCTTTCTTT CASSARDRTEAFF
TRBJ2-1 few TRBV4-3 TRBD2 TGCGCCAGCAGCCAAGAGAAACTAGCGGACATCTTCAATGAGCAGTTCTTC CASSQEKLADIFNEQFF
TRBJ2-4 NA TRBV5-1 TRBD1 TGCGCCAGCAGCTTTAATCCCCGGGACAGGGACATTCAGTACTTC CASSFNPRDRDIQYF
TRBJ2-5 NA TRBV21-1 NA TGTGCCAACCTGGCAAGCGGTTCTCCCAAAGAGGAGACCCAGTACTTC CANLASGSPKEETQYF
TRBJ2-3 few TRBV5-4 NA TGTGCCAGCAGCTTGGGCGACAGTCCTAGCACAGATACGCAGTATTTT CASSLGDSPSTDTQYF
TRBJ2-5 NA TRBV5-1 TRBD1 TGCGCCAGCAGCTTGGCCCCCGCAGGGGGCGGTGAGACCCAGTACTTC CASSLAPAGGGETQYF
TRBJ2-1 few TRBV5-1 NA TGCGCCAGCACCGACGGGGGTTCTCGGATGCCCTACAATGAGCAGTTCTTC CASTDGGSRMPYNEQFF
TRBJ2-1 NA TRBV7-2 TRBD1 TGTGCCAGCAGCTTACGACAGGGGGGAGTAAATGAGCAGTTCTTC CASSLRQGGVNEQFF
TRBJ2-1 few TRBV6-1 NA TGTGCCAGCAGTGACAAAGACCCACCCGTTGGCTTTTACAATGAGCAGTTCTTC CASSDKDPPVGFYNEQFF
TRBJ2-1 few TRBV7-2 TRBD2 TGTGCCAGCAGCCCACTAGCGGGAGCTTTCAATGAGCAGTTCTTC CASSPLAGAFNEQFF
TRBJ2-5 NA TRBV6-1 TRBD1 TGTGCCAGCAGTGAGTTTTTTGGGTCAGGGGGAATCCAAGAGACCCAGTACTTC CASSEFFGSGGIQETQYF